The rows below give T cell receptor beta chains drawn from one sample of a study of cytomegalovirus exposure and HLA in healthy donors. The repertoire was sequenced with immunoSEQ multiplex PCR; TCRdb's copy has only in-frame clones and lacks some. The sample has under 250,000 clones, 75% to 85% seen once; the top ten hold about 3%. Source material: PBMCs. These receptors all stem from a woman in her thirties or forties in good health and CMV-seronegative. The CDR3 runs from the conserved cysteine through the conserved F or W. The D gene is left open where the match is weak. Expanded clones get a size class; other rows say once, few or many, or leave the size out.

V gene	J gene	D gene	clone size	CDR3 DNA	CDR3 protein
TRBV18	TRBJ2-3	TRBD2	-	TGTGCCAGCTCTCAACCGGGACTAGCAGACACAGATACGCAGTATTTT	CASSQPGLADTDTQYF
TRBV28	TRBJ2-3	TRBD1	few	TGTGCCAGCTCCCCTGACAGGGTTGAGACAGATACGCAGTATTTT	CASSPDRVETDTQYF
TRBV19	TRBJ2-3	-	-	TGTGCCAGTAGTAAGAGGCACACAGATACGCAGTATTTT	CASSKRHTDTQYF
TRBV19	TRBJ1-4	TRBD1	once	TGTGCCAGTAGTATTACGGACAGGCGGGGAGAAAAACTGTTTTTT	CASSITDRRGEKLFF
TRBV5-1	TRBJ1-1	-	-	TGCGCCAGCAGCTTGGGTTTTGGCTCTGAAGCTTTCTTT	CASSLGFGSEAFF
TRBV28	TRBJ1-1	TRBD1	few	TGTGCCAGCAGTCCCGGACAGGGGGCAACGCTGGCTTTCTTT	CASSPGQGATLAFF
TRBV20-1	TRBJ1-2	TRBD1	-	TGCAGTGCTGACAGGGGAGGCTACACCTTC	CSADRGGYTF
TRBV7-3	TRBJ2-1	-	-	TGTGCCAGCAGCTTGGGGCTTACCGCCTACAATGAGCAGTTCTTC	CASSLGLTAYNEQFF
TRBV2	TRBJ2-1	TRBD1	-	TGTGCCAGCAGAGGGACAGGGGCCTACAATGAGCAGTTCTTC	CASRGTGAYNEQFF
TRBV11-2	TRBJ2-1	TRBD2	-	TGTGCCAGCAGCACTCTACAACTAGCGGGAGTGGGCAATGAGCAGTTCTTC	CASSTLQLAGVGNEQFF
TRBV7-9	TRBJ2-1	TRBD2	once	TGTGCCAGCAGCCCGGGGGCGGGAGGTACATATGTTTCCTACAATGAGCAGTTCTTC	CASSPGAGGTYVSYNEQFF
TRBV5-1	TRBJ2-1	-	-	TGCGCCAGCACCCTAACTGTCGGTAGCTCCTACAATGAGCAGTTCTTC	CASTLTVGSSYNEQFF
TRBV5-1	TRBJ2-1	-	few	TGCGCCAGCAGCTTGGGAGGGCGGGGCAATGAGCAGTTCTTC	CASSLGGRGNEQFF
TRBV19	TRBJ1-3	-	-	TGTGCCAGTACCGCCACAGGCTCTGGAAACACCATATATTTT	CASTATGSGNTIYF
TRBV12-5	TRBJ2-7	TRBD2	-	TGTGCTAGTGGTTGGCCACTAGCGGGAGGGCCCTACGAGCAGTACTTC	CASGWPLAGGPYEQYF
TRBV5-6	TRBJ2-7	-	-	TGTGCCAGCAGCTTGTCAGGATTTGCCTACGAGCAGTACTTC	CASSLSGFAYEQYF
TRBV9	TRBJ2-7	-	-	TGTGCCAGCAGCCCCAGACAGGAAACCTCCTACGAGCAGTACTTC	CASSPRQETSYEQYF
TRBV6-6	TRBJ1-2	TRBD1	-	TGTGCCAGCATCGACAGGGGTTTCTCTGGCTACACCTTC	CASIDRGFSGYTF
TRBV18	TRBJ2-7	-	-	TGTGCCAGCTCGCCGGGACAATACGAGCAGTACTTC	CASSPGQYEQYF
TRBV5-6	TRBJ1-2	-	-	TGTGCCAGCAGCACAAAGAAGACCGGGGATGGCTATGGCTACACCTTC	CASSTKKTGDGYGYTF
TRBV27	TRBJ1-1	-	-	TGTGCCAGCATCATAAGGGGGGGGTTCACTGAAGCTTTCTTT	CASIIRGGFTEAFF
TRBV5-1	TRBJ2-7	-	-	TGCGCCAGCAGCTTGGTGGACTACCCCTACGAGCAGTACTTC	CASSLVDYPYEQYF
TRBV6-5	TRBJ1-5	-	-	TGTGCCAGCAGCGAGGGGAGGAGACAGCCCCAGCATTTT	CASSEGRRQPQHF
TRBV5-1	TRBJ1-1	-	-	TGCGCCAGCAGCCTCCTCGGGGAGGGTGGCACTGAAGCTTTCTTT	CASSLLGEGGTEAFF
TRBV7-3	TRBJ2-3	-	-	TGTGCCAGCAGCGCGGCGGGCCGGATCACAGATACGCAGTATTTT	CASSAAGRITDTQYF
TRBV4-1	TRBJ2-7	-	-	TGCGCCAGCAGCCCAACAGGCAGGGGCTCCTACGAGCAGTACTTC	CASSPTGRGSYEQYF
TRBV18	TRBJ1-1	-	-	TGTGCCAGCTCACCACCCGGGCGGGAGAACACTGAAGCTTTCTTT	CASSPPGRENTEAFF
TRBV4-1	TRBJ2-1	-	few	TGCGCCAGCAGCCAAGAAAGCCCTAGCGACTACAATGAGCAGTTCTTC	CASSQESPSDYNEQFF
TRBV5-5	TRBJ1-1	TRBD1	-	TGTGCCAGCAGCCTTTTTACAGGGGCCAACACTGAAGCTTTCTTT	CASSLFTGANTEAFF
TRBV6-5	TRBJ1-5	-	-	TGTGCCAGCAGTTACGAGGCCGCGTCTCCCCAGCATTTT	CASSYEAASPQHF
TRBV30	TRBJ1-5	-	-	TGTGCCTGGGCGACTGATAGCAATCAGCCCCAGCATTTT	CAWATDSNQPQHF
TRBV4-1	TRBJ2-1	-	-	TGCGCCAGCAGCCAGACTGGAACCCCCTACAATGAGCAGTTCTTC	CASSQTGTPYNEQFF
TRBV6-5	TRBJ1-6	TRBD1	-	TGTGCCAGCAGTTCTAAAGAGGGACAGAATAATTCACCCCTCCACTTT	CASSSKEGQNNSPLHF
TRBV9	TRBJ2-7	TRBD2	-	TGTGCCAGCAGCGTAAAAGCGGGAGGTCCCTCCTACGAGCAGTACTTC	CASSVKAGGPSYEQYF
TRBV20-1	TRBJ2-5	TRBD2	-	TGCAGTGCTAGACCAGCGGGGCAGCAGTACTTC	CSARPAGQQYF
TRBV18	TRBJ1-4	-	-	TGTGCCAGCTCACCGCGGGAGGGGCTCATGGAAAAACTGTTTTTT	CASSPREGLMEKLFF
TRBV27	TRBJ2-3	-	once	TGTGCCAGCAGAACACCGGGATTCTACACAGATACGCAGTATTTT	CASRTPGFYTDTQYF
TRBV28	TRBJ2-7	-	-	TGTGCCAGCAGTGTTACAGGGTTCCACGAGCAGTACTTC	CASSVTGFHEQYF
TRBV28	TRBJ2-1	TRBD2	once	TGTGCCAGCAGTTCTAGGGCGGGGAGGGCCTACAATGAGCAGTTCTTC	CASSSRAGRAYNEQFF
TRBV15	TRBJ2-3	-	once	TGTGCCACCAGCAGTAACAGGCTCACAGATACGCAGTATTTT	CATSSNRLTDTQYF